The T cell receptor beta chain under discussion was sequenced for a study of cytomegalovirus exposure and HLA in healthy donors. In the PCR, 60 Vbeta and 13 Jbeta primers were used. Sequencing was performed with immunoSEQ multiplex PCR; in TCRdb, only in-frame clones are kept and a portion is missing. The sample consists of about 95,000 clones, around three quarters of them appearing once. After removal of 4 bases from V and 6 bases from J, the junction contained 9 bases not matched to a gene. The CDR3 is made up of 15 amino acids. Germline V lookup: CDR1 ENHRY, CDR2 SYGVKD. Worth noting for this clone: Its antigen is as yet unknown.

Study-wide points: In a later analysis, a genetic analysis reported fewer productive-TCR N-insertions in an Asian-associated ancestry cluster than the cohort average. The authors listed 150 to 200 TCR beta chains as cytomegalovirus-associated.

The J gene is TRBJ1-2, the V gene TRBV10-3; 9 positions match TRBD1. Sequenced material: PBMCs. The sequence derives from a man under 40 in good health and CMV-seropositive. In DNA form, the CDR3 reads TGTGCCATCAGTGGGGGACAGGGCAGTTTGGATGGCTACACCTTC. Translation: CAISGGQGSLDGYTF.